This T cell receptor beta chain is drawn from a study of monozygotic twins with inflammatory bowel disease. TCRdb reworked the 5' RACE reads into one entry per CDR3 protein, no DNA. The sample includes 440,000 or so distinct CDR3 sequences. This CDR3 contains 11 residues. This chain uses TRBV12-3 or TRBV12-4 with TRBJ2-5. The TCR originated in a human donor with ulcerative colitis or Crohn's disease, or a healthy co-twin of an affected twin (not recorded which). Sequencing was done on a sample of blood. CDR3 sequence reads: CASSLRETQYF.